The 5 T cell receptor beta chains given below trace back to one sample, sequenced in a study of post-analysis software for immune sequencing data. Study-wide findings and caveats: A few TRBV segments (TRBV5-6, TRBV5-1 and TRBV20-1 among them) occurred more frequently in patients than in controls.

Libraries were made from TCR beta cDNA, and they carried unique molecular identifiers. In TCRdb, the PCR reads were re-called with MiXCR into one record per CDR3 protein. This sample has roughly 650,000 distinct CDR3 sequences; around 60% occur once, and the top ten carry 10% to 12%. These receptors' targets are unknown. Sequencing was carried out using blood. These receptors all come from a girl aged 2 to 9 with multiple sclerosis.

In nucleotides, the CDR3 is TGTGCCAGCAGTTTTCGTCCGGGAGATACGCAGTATTTT. It is translated as CASSFRPGDTQYF. This sequence joins TRBV6-2 or TRBV6-3 and TRBJ2-3; no firm D call. Germline V lookup: CDR1 MNHEY, CDR2 SVGEGT. The germline V and J ends were trimmed by 4 bases and 5 bases, with 10 bases remaining between them. This CDR3 is 13 amino acids long.

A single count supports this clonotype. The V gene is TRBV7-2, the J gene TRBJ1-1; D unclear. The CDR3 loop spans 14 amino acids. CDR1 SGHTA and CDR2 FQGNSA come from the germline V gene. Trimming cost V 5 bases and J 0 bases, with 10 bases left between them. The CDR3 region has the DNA TGTGCCAGCAGCGTTAAGACGGTGAACACTGAAGCTTTCTTT. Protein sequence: CASSVKTVNTEAFF.

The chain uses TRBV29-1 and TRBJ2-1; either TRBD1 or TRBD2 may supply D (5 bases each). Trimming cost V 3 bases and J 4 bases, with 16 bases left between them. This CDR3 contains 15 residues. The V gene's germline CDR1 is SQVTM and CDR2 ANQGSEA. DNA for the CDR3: TGCAGCGTTGATAGCAGAGGGACGGAGTACAATGAGCAGTTCTTC. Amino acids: CSVDSRGTEYNEQFF.

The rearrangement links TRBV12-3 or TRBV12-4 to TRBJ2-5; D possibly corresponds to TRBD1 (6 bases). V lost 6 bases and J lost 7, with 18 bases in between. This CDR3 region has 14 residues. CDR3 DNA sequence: TGTGCCAGCAGCCTCAGGTCAGGGGTCGGGACCCAGTACTTC. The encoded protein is CASSLRSGVGTQYF.

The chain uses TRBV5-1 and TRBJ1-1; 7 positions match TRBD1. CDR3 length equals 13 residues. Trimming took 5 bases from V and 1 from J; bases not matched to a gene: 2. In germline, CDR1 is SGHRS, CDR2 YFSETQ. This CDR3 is CASRTGPNTEAFF. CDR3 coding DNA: TGCGCCAGCAGGACAGGGCCGAACACTGAAGCTTTCTTT.